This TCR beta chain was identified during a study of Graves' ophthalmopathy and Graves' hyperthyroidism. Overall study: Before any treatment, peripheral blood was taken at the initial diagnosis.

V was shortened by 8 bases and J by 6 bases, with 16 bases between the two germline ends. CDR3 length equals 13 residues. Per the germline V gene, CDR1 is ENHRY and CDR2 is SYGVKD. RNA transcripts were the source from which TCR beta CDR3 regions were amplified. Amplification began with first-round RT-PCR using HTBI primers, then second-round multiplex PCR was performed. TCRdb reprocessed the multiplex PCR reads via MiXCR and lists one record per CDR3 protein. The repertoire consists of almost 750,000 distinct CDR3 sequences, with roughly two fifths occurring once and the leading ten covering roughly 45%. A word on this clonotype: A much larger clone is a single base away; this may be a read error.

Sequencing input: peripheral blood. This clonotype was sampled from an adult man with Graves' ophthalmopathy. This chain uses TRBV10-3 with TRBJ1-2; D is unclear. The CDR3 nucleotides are TGTGCCATCTGGACGAGGGTAGGCGATGGCTACACCTTC. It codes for CAIWTRVGDGYTF.